These 27 T cell receptor beta chains came from one sample sequenced in a study of blood T cells in healthy people across ages. The authors ran a second PCR of about 6 to 12 cycles using a sample-barcoded 5' primer and a J-beta primer mix. Each CDR3 protein is one row after TCRdb ran MiXCR on the 5' RACE reads. The sample comprises 1,300,000 or so distinct CDR3 sequences, approximately 59% of which are singletons, and over 5% rests with the top ten. What was sequenced was blood. Receptors were obtained from a man between 18 and 29 years old in good health.

The chain joins TRBV29-1 to TRBJ2-7; no clear D gene. In germline, CDR1 is SQVTM, CDR2 ANQGSEA. The CDR3 has 13 residues. Trimming shortened V by 0 bases and J by 0 bases, and 6 bases separated the two germline ends. The CDR3 coding sequence is TGCAGCGTTGAAGAGCGAATCTCCTACGAGCAGTACTTC. This sequence encodes CSVEERISYEQYF.

V gene TRBV6-5 combines with J gene TRBJ2-7; D perhaps matches TRBD1 (6 bases). Germline V CDR1 and CDR2: MNHEY, SVGAGI. This CDR3 has 13 residues. V lost 8 bases and J lost 3, with 14 bases in between. CDR3 in DNA: TGTGCCAGCTTCTACAGGGAGATCTACGAGCAGTACTTC. It encodes CASFYREIYEQYF.

The chain joins TRBV6-5 to TRBJ2-7; a possible D gene is TRBD1 (6 bases). V was clipped by 6 bases and J by 2 bases, with 17 bases between them. The CDR3 extends over 15 amino acids. Germline V gene sequence: CDR1 MNHEY, CDR2 SVGAGI. The CDR3 nucleotides read TGTGCCAGCAGAACAGGGTTTGTGGTCCCCTACGAGCAGTACTTC. Residues: CASRTGFVVPYEQYF.

This chain joins TRBV3-1 and TRBJ2-7, with 7 positions matching TRBD1. The CDR3 contains 15 residues. Germline CDR1 is LGHDT and CDR2 is YNNKEL (reference sequence). V was clipped by 2 bases and J by 6 bases; unmatched bases: 10. In DNA, the CDR3 is TGTGCCAGCAGCCAAAACAGGGGATCCCTAGGCGAGCAGTACTTC. This encodes CASSQNRGSLGEQYF.

This clonotype was observed a handful of times. The genes are TRBV12-3 or TRBV12-4 and TRBJ2-1, with TRBD2 identical over 13 bases. J lost 10 bases, V lost 7 bases, and 10 bases had no gene match. The length of the CDR3 is 15 residues. The CDR3 spells CASNPGTSGIGEQFF. The CDR3 region has the DNA TGTGCCAGCAACCCCGGGACTAGCGGGATTGGGGAGCAGTTCTTC.

CDR3 region: CASSPHTSLVGDYEQYF. CDR3 sequence (DNA): TGCGCCAGCAGCCCCCACACATCCCTCGTTGGGGACTACGAGCAGTACTTC. The chain links TRBV4-1 to TRBJ2-5, with D unclear. The end of the DNA aligns better with TRBJ2-7, so the J call may be wrong. This CDR3 contains 17 residues. Germline loops: CDR1 MGHRA, CDR2 YSYEKL.

The J gene is TRBJ2-4, the V gene TRBV7-9; D gene uncertain. The germline V gene has CDR1 SEHNR and CDR2 FQNEAQ (reference sequence). The V gene lost 5 bases and the J gene lost 5 bases, with 4 bases spanning the gap. The CDR3 consists of 11 residues. Here the CDR3 reads CASSPQNIQYF. The CDR3 region has the DNA TGTGCCAGCAGCCCTCAAAACATTCAGTACTTC.

The chain joins TRBV12-3 or TRBV12-4 to TRBJ2-1; D perhaps matches TRBD2 (7 bases). This CDR3 is 15 amino acids long. V dropped 0 bases and J dropped 8 bases, with 14 bases sitting between them. In nucleotides, the CDR3 is TGTGCCAGCAGTTTAGCTCCCGGGGGGCAATATGAGCAGTTCTTC. As protein: CASSLAPGGQYEQFF.

The chain employs TRBV28 and TRBJ1-2, with 9 bases lining up with TRBD1. This CDR3 has 16 amino acids. Germline V gene lookup returns CDR1 MDHEN and CDR2 SYDVKM. Losses at the gene ends were 5 bases for V and 7 bases for J; bases not matched to a gene: 14. Here the CDR3 reads CASSRNRGRIRSGYTF. The CDR3 nucleotides read TGTGCCAGCAGTCGTAACAGGGGGCGCATAAGAAGTGGCTACACCTTC.

The chain is built from TRBV12-3 or TRBV12-4 and TRBJ2-5, with TRBD2 identical over 11 bases. The J call may be incorrect, as the DNA end agrees better with TRBJ2-7. The CDR3 runs to 15 residues. CDR3: CASSFVGLAGDEQYF. The DNA for the CDR3 is TGTGCCAGCAGTTTTGTAGGACTAGCGGGCGACGAGCAGTACTTC.

The J gene is TRBJ1-1, the V gene TRBV12-3 or TRBV12-4; D ambiguous. The CDR3 totals 15 residues. V was pared by 6 bases and J by 4 bases, with 18 bases between. The CDR3 DNA follows: TGTGCCAGCAGCCCCACCCCCGTGGGCGGCACTGAAGCTTTCTTT. Translating it yields CASSPTPVGGTEAFF.

The rearrangement links TRBV9 to TRBJ2-1; 8 bases are a match to TRBD1. Germline values: CDR1 SGDLS, CDR2 YYNGEE. The V segment lost 0 bases and the J segment 8 bases; nucleotides outside the gene matches: 10. The CDR3 is 16 residues long. The CDR3 is CASSVERPGGYDEQFF. The CDR3 nucleotides read TGTGCCAGCAGCGTAGAGAGGCCAGGGGGCTATGATGAGCAGTTCTTC.

In its sample, this clonotype was seen once. The rearrangement links TRBV2 to TRBJ2-5, with D perhaps matching TRBD1 or TRBD2 (5 bases each). Trimming pared 5 bases from V and 11 bases from J, leaving 21 bases between. Germline V gives CDR1 SNHLY, CDR2 FYNNEI. This CDR3 contains 14 residues. The CDR3: CASSPGTAYGEQYF. The DNA of the CDR3 is TGTGCCAGCAGTCCCGGGACCGCATATGGGGAGCAGTACTTC.

J is TRBJ2-5 and V is TRBV10-3; D tentatively fits TRBD1 or TRBD2 (5 bases each). Trimming cost V 8 bases and J 5 bases, with 24 bases left between them. Germline V CDR1 and CDR2: ENHRY, SYGVKD. This CDR3 has 16 amino acids. Written as DNA, the CDR3 is TGTGCCATCCAGGAGGCAGGGCAGGGTCTGGGGGAGACCCAGTACTTC. This codes for CAIQEAGQGLGETQYF.

The chain combines TRBV4-1 with TRBJ2-3; a weak D match, TRBD1 (5 bases). The CDR3 consists of 16 residues. The germline V and J ends were trimmed by 4 bases and 6 bases, with 20 bases remaining between them. CDR1 is MGHRA and CDR2 is YSYEKL in the germline V gene. This CDR3 is CASSPSGQGSYDTQYF. CDR3 nucleotide sequence: TGCGCCAGCAGCCCCTCTGGCCAGGGAAGTTACGATACGCAGTATTTT.

This rearrangement joins TRBV4-1 to TRBJ2-7; maybe TRBD2 (6 bases). The J call may be incorrect, as the DNA end agrees better with TRBJ2-5. Germline assignment: CDR1 MGHRA and CDR2 YSYEKL. There are 14 residues in the CDR3. CDR3 bases: TGCGCCAGCAGCCAAGACGGGGGTAAGGCGACCCAGTACTTC. It yields the protein CASSQDGGKATQYF.

There are a few counts of this clonotype. V usage is TRBV2 and J usage is TRBJ2-1; possibly TRBD1 for D (6 bases). Trimming stripped 7 bases from V and 0 bases from J, with 16 bases between. The CDR3 runs to 16 residues. Germline V gene data show CDR1 as SNHLY and CDR2 as FYNNEI. The CDR3 sequence is CASKGSTGSSYNEQFF. The CDR3 region has the DNA TGTGCCAGCAAAGGAAGTACAGGGAGCTCCTACAATGAGCAGTTCTTC.

As for this clonotype: A read error is possible here, since a much larger clone lies one base away. The chain has TRBV11-1 and TRBJ2-1; 9 bases are a match to TRBD2. Germline trimming cut 5 bases from V and 7 bases from J; bases unmatched to any gene: 12. Germline loops: CDR1 SGHAT, CDR2 FQDESV (reference sequence). The CDR3 is 16 amino acids. The CDR3 here is CASSLTSGLGKNEQFF. Written as DNA, the CDR3 is TGTGCCAGCAGCCTGACTAGCGGACTCGGCAAAAATGAGCAGTTCTTC.

The rearrangement links TRBV27 to TRBJ2-1; possibly TRBD1 for D (5 bases). The closer fit of TRBJ2-7 to the DNA end suggests the J call may be wrong. The germline V gene has CDR1 MNHEY and CDR2 SMNVEV (reference sequence). This CDR3 is built from 14 residues. CDR3 bases: TGTGCCAGCAGACCGACAGACCATGCCTACGAGCAGTACTTC. It translates to CASRPTDHAYEQYF.

This clonotype was counted between two and nine times. As DNA, the CDR3 is TGTGCCAGCAGCTTAGGCGGGAGGGCCAACGATACGCAGTATTTT. This codes for CASSLGGRANDTQYF. The chain combines TRBV7-9 with TRBJ2-3; 9 nucleotides line up with TRBD2. This CDR3 contains 15 residues. V gave up 1 base and J gave up 6 bases; unmatched junction bases: 5. Germline loops: CDR1 SEHNR, CDR2 FQNEAQ (reference sequence).

Ten or more counts support this clonotype. The chain uses TRBV11-2 and TRBJ2-3, with 8 nucleotides matching TRBD2. J lost 2 bases, V lost 11 bases, and 6 bases had no gene match. Looked up from germline, CDR1 is SGHAT and CDR2 is FQNNGV. CDR3 length: 13 residues. CDR3 DNA: TGTGCCGCAAGGCGGGGGGCCACAGATACGCAGTATTTT. It encodes CAARRGATDTQYF.

This clonotype was detected only a few times. The gene calls are TRBV13 and TRBJ2-1; no reliable D call. This CDR3 contains 14 residues. The ends were cut back, 2 bases at V and 3 bases at J, with 8 bases in the middle. Germline CDR1 PRHDT, CDR2 FYEKMQ (reference sequence). DNA for the CDR3: TGTGCCAGCAGCTTATTTGCGGACTACAATGAGCAGTTCTTC. As protein: CASSLFADYNEQFF.

The chain combines TRBV12-3 or TRBV12-4 with TRBJ2-7, with 10 bases aligning to TRBD1. The CDR3 spans 14 residues. V lost 4 bases, J lost 5 bases, and 5 bases stayed unmatched. CDR3 region: CASSSGQGLNEQYF. The CDR3 DNA follows: TGTGCCAGCAGTTCGGGACAGGGGCTCAACGAGCAGTACTTC.

The chain uses TRBV7-9 and TRBJ2-6, with 7 bases matching TRBD1. Germline V CDR1 and CDR2: SEHNR, FQNEAQ (reference sequence). This CDR3 is built from 19 residues. The junction had 15 bases not matched to a gene; V was cut back by 6 bases and J by 1 base. The DNA for the CDR3 is TGTGCCAGCAGTTCCGGACAGGCCCATAGGAGTTCTGGGGCCAACGTCCTGACTTTC. Residues: CASSSGQAHRSSGANVLTF. Filled out from reference TRBV7-9 and TRBJ2-6, the complete variable domain reads DTGVSQNPRHKITKRGQNVTFRCDPISEHNRLYWYRQTLGQGPEFLTYFQNEAQLEKSRLLSDRFSAERPKGSFSTLEIQRTEQGDSAMYLCASSSGQAHRSSGANVLTFGAGSRLTVL.

This rearrangement joins TRBV12-3 or TRBV12-4 to TRBJ1-1; tentatively, D is TRBD1 (6 bases). CDR3 length: 12 amino acids. V dropped 5 bases and J dropped 12 bases, with 16 bases sitting between them. The CDR3 loop reads CASSTNTGIPFF. The CDR3 bases are TGTGCCAGCAGTACGAATACAGGGATTCCTTTCTTT.

The chain carries TRBV6-2 or TRBV6-3 and TRBJ1-6, with unresolved D. V was cut by 5 bases and J by 14 bases, with 13 bases left in between. The germline gives CDR1 MNHEY, CDR2 SVGEGT. The CDR3 spans 12 residues. The CDR3 coding sequence is TGTGCCAGCAGTATACTCTTCGAGACCCTCCACTTT. It specifies CASSILFETLHF.

V is TRBV7-2 and J is TRBJ1-5, with D hard to call. This CDR3 is 16 amino acids long. The V gene's germline CDR1 is SGHTA and CDR2 FQGNSA. The V end lost 1 base, the J end lost 4 bases, and 14 bases lay between the germline ends. For the CDR3, the DNA is TGTGCCAGCAGCTTAGGTCCCAGTAAACTAAATCAGCCCCAGCATTTT. Translation: CASSLGPSKLNQPQHF.